One sample yielded the 24 T cell receptor beta chains listed below, sequenced in a study of cytomegalovirus exposure and HLA in healthy donors. The PCR employed 60 Vbeta primers together with 13 Jbeta primers. Repertoires were generated with immunoSEQ multiplex PCR, while TCRdb's copy carries only in-frame clones and drops some. This table holds 150,000 to 200,000 clones. Sequenced input: PBMCs. These TCRs come from a man aged 25-45 years in good health and CMV-seronegative.

This chain uses TRBV6-1 with TRBJ1-1; 7 bases line up with TRBD1. Germline V gives CDR1 MNHNS, CDR2 SASEGT. The CDR3 contains 15 residues. The V gene end was trimmed by 6 bases and the J gene end by 1 base; junction bases not matched to a gene: 8. CDR3 protein: CASSHFGQENTEAFF. CDR3 in DNA: TGTGCCAGCAGCCACTTCGGACAGGAGAACACTGAAGCTTTCTTT.

This chain uses TRBV27 with TRBJ2-7; 11 bases fit TRBD2. Germline assignment: CDR1 MNHEY and CDR2 SMNVEV (reference sequence). Trimming took 3 bases from V and 3 from J; bases not matched to a gene: 7. CDR3 length equals 16 residues. In DNA form, the CDR3 reads TGTGCCAGCAGTTTCCGGACTAGCGGGTATCTCTACGAGCAGTACTTC. This translates into CASSFRTSGYLYEQYF.

The V gene is TRBV5-1, the J gene TRBJ2-3; weak D call: TRBD1 (6 bases). V was pared by 3 bases and J by 1 base, with 18 bases between. This CDR3 spans 17 amino acids. Germline values: CDR1 SGHRS, CDR2 YFSETQ. CDR3 DNA: TGCGCCAGCAGCTCCTCCGGGACACCCGACCGCACAGATACGCAGTATTTT. Its translation is CASSSSGTPDRTDTQYF.

This rearrangement joins TRBV2 to TRBJ2-2, with D maybe TRBD1 (6 bases). Germline assignment: CDR1 SNHLY and CDR2 FYNNEI. The CDR3 has 13 amino acids. Trimming removed 7 bases from V and 7 bases from J, with 13 bases in between. The CDR3 bases are TGTGCCAGCAAACAGGGCGGTGGCGGGGAGCTGTTTTTT. Protein product: CASKQGGGGELFF.

The J gene is TRBJ2-3, the V gene TRBV27, with D perhaps TRBD2 (6 bases). In germline, CDR1 is MNHEY, CDR2 SMNVEV (reference sequence). The CDR3 has 15 residues. The V gene lost 1 base and the J gene lost 4 bases, with 12 bases spanning the gap. The CDR3 is CASSLWASVADTQYF. Written as DNA, the CDR3 is TGTGCCAGCAGTTTATGGGCTAGCGTCGCAGATACGCAGTATTTT.

This chain uses TRBV30 with TRBJ1-2, with D possibly matching TRBD1 (6 bases). CDR3 length equals 11 residues. CDR1 and CDR2 (germline): GTSNPN, SVGIG (reference sequence). V lost 7 bases and J lost 2, with 8 bases in between. CDR3 bases: TGTGCCTCTCAGGGGAACTATGGCTACACCTTC. As protein: CASQGNYGYTF.

The chain is built from TRBV29-1 and TRBJ2-1; D ambiguous. V lost 3 bases, J lost 9 bases, and 6 bases lay in between. CDR1 and CDR2 from the germline V gene are SQVTM and ANQGSEA. This CDR3 comprises 10 residues. The CDR3 region is CSVDSPEQFF. The CDR3, as DNA: TGCAGCGTTGATTCTCCTGAGCAGTTCTTC.

J is TRBJ2-5 and V is TRBV28; tentatively, D is TRBD2 (5 bases). V dropped 3 bases and J dropped 5 bases, with 19 bases sitting between them. The CDR3 loop spans 16 amino acids. In germline, CDR1 is MDHEN, CDR2 SYDVKM. CDR3 sequence: CASSFIKLVPAETQYF. CDR3 coding DNA: TGTGCCAGCAGTTTCATAAAACTAGTTCCAGCGGAGACCCAGTACTTC.

On this clone: Other DNA variants within this sample encode the same CDR3. V is TRBV20-1 and J is TRBJ2-7, with D uncertain. The length of the CDR3 is 11 residues. Looked up from germline, CDR1 is DFQATT and CDR2 is SNEGSKA (reference sequence). Trimming removed 3 bases at V and 4 bases at J, with 7 bases between. The CDR3 loop reads CSARRGYEQYF. The DNA of the CDR3 is TGCAGTGCTAGGAGAGGATACGAGCAGTACTTC.

CDR3 sequence: CAIFTQGTF. CDR3 coding DNA: TGTGCCATCTTTACACAGGGGACCTTC. The chain employs TRBV21-1 and TRBJ1-2; TRBD1, the table's D call, was not compared with the DNA. TRBV21-1 counts as a pseudogene. The CDR3 runs 9 residues.

This chain joins TRBV10-3 and TRBJ1-2; the D is unclear. V lost 0 bases, J lost 8 bases, and 13 bases lay in between. This CDR3 region has 14 residues. Germline CDR1 ENHRY, CDR2 SYGVKD. The CDR3 reads CAISESVGDWGYTF. CDR3 sequence (DNA): TGTGCCATCAGTGAGTCGGTCGGGGATTGGGGCTACACCTTC.

The rearrangement links TRBV11-3 to TRBJ2-7; 8 bases map to TRBD1. The CDR3 runs 16 residues. V trimming: 0 bases; J trimming: 5 bases; junction bases outside the gene matches: 9. Germline CDR1 and CDR2: SGHNT and YENEEA. This CDR3 reads CASSLDQRQGIDEQYF. The CDR3 DNA follows: TGTGCCAGCAGCTTAGATCAAAGACAGGGGATCGACGAGCAGTACTTC.

This chain uses TRBV5-4 with TRBJ2-5; TRBD2 might be the D (6 bases). The germline gives CDR1 SGHNT, CDR2 YYREEE (reference sequence). V was trimmed by 4 bases and J by 6 bases, leaving 16 bases between them. This CDR3 comprises 14 residues. CDR3 sequence (DNA): TGTGCCAGCAGCCCGGGAGCCGGAAGGCAGACCCAGTACTTC. Protein: CASSPGAGRQTQYF.

CDR3 nucleotide sequence: TGTGCCAGCTCACGATTATCAGGAAAACAAGAGACCCAGTACTTC. As protein: CASSRLSGKQETQYF. This chain joins TRBV18 and TRBJ2-5; D ambiguous. This CDR3 contains 15 residues. Trimming left V 4 bases short and J 2 bases short, with 14 bases between. Germline loops: CDR1 KGHSH, CDR2 LQKENI.

V and J are TRBV2 and TRBJ2-1; TRBD2 matches 12 bases. CDR1 is SNHLY and CDR2 is FYNNEI in the germline V gene. Trimming removed 7 bases from V and 12 bases from J; junction bases left unmatched: 10. The CDR3 totals 14 residues. Here the CDR3 DNA reads TGTGCCAGCACCCTAGCGGGAGGGCCAATAGGGCAGTTCTTC. Encoded protein: CASTLAGGPIGQFF.

The rearrangement links TRBV27 to TRBJ2-3, with 11 bases fitting TRBD2. The CDR3 loop spans 14 amino acids. Germline V gene lookup returns CDR1 MNHEY and CDR2 SMNVEV (reference sequence). V lost 6 bases, J lost 4 bases, and 3 bases stayed unmatched. CDR3 sequence reads: CASSTSGSSDTQYF. In nucleotides, the CDR3 is TGTGCCAGCAGCACTAGCGGGAGTTCAGATACGCAGTATTTT.

This chain connects TRBV6-6 to TRBJ2-5; 9 bases align to TRBD1. J lost 5 bases, V lost 0 bases, and 4 bases had no gene match. This CDR3 has 15 residues. The germline CDR1 and CDR2 sequences are MNHNY and SVGAGI (reference sequence). In DNA, the CDR3 is TGTGCCAGCAGTTACTCGACAGGGGGGATCGAGACCCAGTACTTC. Its translation is CASSYSTGGIETQYF.

V gene TRBV29-1 combines with J gene TRBJ1-5, with D unclear. V lost 4 bases to trimming and J lost 10 bases, with 17 bases between them. The CDR3 consists of 13 residues. Germline CDR1 is SQVTM and CDR2 is ANQGSEA. The CDR3 sequence: CSVGVDAINPQHF. In DNA form, the CDR3 reads TGCAGCGTTGGAGTAGATGCAATCAATCCCCAGCATTTT.

As to this clone: Germline and junction disagree at one end, which may indicate a read error. The chain employs TRBV7-2 and TRBJ2-1; TRBD1 matches 7 bases. Germline lookup yields CDR1 SGHTA and CDR2 FQGNSA. The CDR3 extends over 12 amino acids. The CDR3 coding sequence is TGTGCCAGCAGCTCGCCCGGACAGGAAGAGGTCTTC. Translating gives CASSSPGQEEVF.

V usage is TRBV5-1 and J usage is TRBJ2-3; 7 positions match TRBD2. The CDR3 has 15 amino acids. CDR1 SGHRS and CDR2 YFSETQ come from the germline V gene. With V trimmed by 5 bases and J by 2 bases, 8 bases remained unmatched. In nucleotides, the CDR3 is TGCGCCAGCAGGTTAGCCGGGGGGTACACAGATACGCAGTATTTT. It codes for CASRLAGGYTDTQYF. Looking up the rest from reference TRBV5-1 and TRBJ2-3 gives the full variable domain: KAGVTQTPRYLIKTRGQQVTLSCSPISGHRSVSWYQQTPGQGLQFLFEYFSETQRNKGNFPGRFSGRQFSNSRSEMNVSTLELGDSALYLCASRLAGGYTDTQYFGPGTRLTVL.

The chain is built from TRBV19 and TRBJ1-3, with D perhaps TRBD1 (6 bases). The CDR3 runs 17 residues. V was trimmed by 7 bases and J by 3 bases, leaving 22 bases between them. Germline CDR1 and CDR2: LNHDA and SQIVND (reference sequence). CDR3 loop: CASKPHSGGRGGNTIYF. The CDR3 DNA reads TGTGCCAGTAAACCCCACTCCGGGGGGCGAGGTGGAAACACCATATATTTT.

The chain has TRBV11-2 and TRBJ1-1, with D maybe TRBD1 (5 bases). V lost 1 base and J lost 4, with 13 bases in between. Germline CDR1 reads SGHAT; CDR2 reads FQNNGV. The CDR3 consists of 15 residues. CDR3 protein: CASSLAQGSVTEAFF. The CDR3 DNA sequence: TGTGCCAGCAGCTTAGCTCAGGGATCGGTCACTGAAGCTTTCTTT.

Here the CDR3 DNA reads TGTGCCAGCAGCTTCACTAGCTTGGGGACCCAGTACTTC. Its translation: CASSFTSLGTQYF. This chain uses TRBV7-9 with TRBJ2-5; tentative D call: TRBD2 (6 bases). The CDR3 length is 13 residues. V gave up 3 bases and J gave up 7 bases, with 12 bases separating them. CDR1 and CDR2 from the germline V gene are SEHNR and FQNEAQ (reference sequence).

This chain's CDR3 is CASSLVRRPIDQPQHF. The DNA of the CDR3 is TGTGCCAGCAGCTTAGTACGGAGGCCTATTGATCAGCCCCAGCATTTT. This rearrangement joins TRBV7-8 to TRBJ1-5; D not resolved. Germline V CDR1 and CDR2: SGHVS, FQNEAQ. V lost 1 base and J 5 bases, leaving 15 bases between the germline ends. The CDR3 extends over 16 amino acids.